These T cell receptor beta chains were read from a single sample in a study of cytomegalovirus exposure and HLA in healthy donors. Generated by immunoSEQ multiplex PCR, the TCRdb table keeps only in-frame clones and is missing some. The sample includes 150,000 or so clones, approximately 74% of them seen just once. Input material: PBMCs. These receptors all come from a man in his thirties or forties in good health and CMV-seronegative. The CDR3 runs from the conserved cysteine through the conserved F or W. A D gene is named only where the DNA matches it firmly. Clone size is not always given. Where it is, it says once, few, many or a class for expanded clones.

v_call,d_call,j_call,clone_size,cdr3_aa,cdr3_nt
TRBV5-6,TRBD2,TRBJ2-7,once,CASDAGGVSYEQYF,TGTGCCAGCGACGCTGGGGGGGTCTCCTACGAGCAGTACTTC
TRBV30,TRBD2,TRBJ2-1,.,CAWGWTSGGDEQFF,TGTGCCTGGGGCTGGACTAGCGGGGGTGATGAGCAGTTCTTC
TRBV30,.,TRBJ1-2,.,CAWTGSNYGYPF,TGTGCCTGGACAGGGTCAAACTATGGCTACCCCTTC
TRBV7-9,TRBD2,TRBJ2-1,.,CASSLTSGGRSEQFF,TGTGCCAGCAGCTTGACTAGCGGGGGCCGGAGTGAGCAGTTCTTC
TRBV5-4,.,TRBJ2-7,.,CASSFGGNDGEQYF,TGTGCCAGCAGCTTCGGGGGTAACGACGGCGAGCAGTACTTC
TRBV6-5,TRBD2,TRBJ2-7,.,CASTELAGGIYEQYF,TGTGCCAGCACCGAACTAGCGGGGGGGATCTACGAGCAGTACTTC
TRBV19,TRBD1,TRBJ1-1,few,CASTDRVNTEAFF,TGTGCCAGTACTGACAGGGTTAACACTGAAGCTTTCTTT
TRBV27,TRBD1,TRBJ1-1,.,CASSLTTGLNTEAFF,TGTGCCAGCAGTTTAACGACAGGGTTGAACACTGAAGCTTTCTTT
TRBV15,.,TRBJ2-7,.,CATSLTGSPYEQYF,TGTGCCACCAGCCTAACCGGGTCCCCCTACGAGCAGTACTTC
TRBV28,TRBD1,TRBJ2-3,few,CASHFPLGQGVTDTQYF,TGTGCCAGCCATTTCCCGCTAGGACAGGGAGTAACAGATACGCAGTATTTT
TRBV14,.,TRBJ2-7,.,CASSQDRVSCEQYF,TGTGCCAGCAGCCAAGATCGGGTTTCATGCGAGCAGTACTTC
TRBV27,.,TRBJ2-7,.,CASSPPGAEQYF,TGTGCCAGCAGTCCCCCAGGGGCCGAGCAGTACTTC
TRBV7-9,TRBD1,TRBJ1-4,once,CASSAGTVLNEKLFF,TGTGCCAGCAGCGCAGGGACAGTACTTAATGAAAAACTGTTTTTT
TRBV5-1,TRBD1,TRBJ1-1,.,CASSPDAWDRGTEAFF,TGCGCCAGCAGCCCGGACGCCTGGGACAGGGGAACTGAAGCTTTCTTT
TRBV5-1,TRBD1,TRBJ2-1,.,CASALGTGLSYNEQFF,TGCGCCAGCGCCTTAGGGACAGGACTTTCCTACAATGAGCAGTTCTTC
TRBV5-4,.,TRBJ2-7,.,CASSPHPGLTYEQYF,TGTGCCAGCAGCCCCCATCCAGGGCTTACCTACGAGCAGTACTTC
TRBV9,TRBD1,TRBJ1-2,.,CASSGTGDKGYGYTF,TGTGCCAGCAGCGGTACAGGGGATAAAGGCTATGGCTACACCTTC
TRBV19,TRBD1,TRBJ1-5,.,CASTPGQTTDQPQHF,TGTGCCAGTACCCCGGGACAGACAACCGATCAGCCCCAGCATTTT
TRBV6-4,TRBD2,TRBJ2-1,.,CASSDWNLAGLLRSYNEQFF,TGTGCCAGCAGTGACTGGAACCTAGCGGGGTTGTTACGCTCCTACAATGAGCAGTTCTTC
TRBV7-2,TRBD1,TRBJ2-7,few,CASSNKGQGQYEQYF,TGTGCCAGCAGTAACAAGGGACAGGGGCAGTACGAGCAGTACTTC
TRBV6-1,.,TRBJ2-7,.,CASSEGKGVSYEQYF,TGTGCCAGCAGTGAAGGGAAGGGGGTGTCCTACGAGCAGTACTTC
TRBV7-3,.,TRBJ2-3,.,CASSLRSGRRDTQYF,TGTGCCAGCAGCCTTAGGAGCGGGCGGAGAGATACGCAGTATTTT
TRBV25-1,.,TRBJ2-1,few,CASSESAGGRHNEQFF,TGTGCCAGCAGTGAATCAGCAGGGGGGCGGCACAATGAGCAGTTCTTC
TRBV4-2,.,TRBJ2-2,few,CASRPLPDGELFF,TGTGCCAGCAGACCACTTCCCGACGGGGAGCTGTTTTTT
TRBV28,.,TRBJ1-5,.,CASSFFDSTRRPQHF,TGTGCCAGCAGTTTTTTTGACAGTACAAGGCGGCCCCAGCATTTT
TRBV19,TRBD1,TRBJ1-6,.,CASSGSQGADSPLHF,TGTGCCAGTAGTGGCTCCCAGGGGGCCGATTCACCCCTCCACTTT
TRBV25-1,TRBD2,TRBJ2-3,few,CASSESLSGGYTDTQYF,TGTGCCAGCAGTGAATCCCTTAGCGGGGGGTACACAGATACGCAGTATTTT